This T cell receptor beta chain is drawn from a study of cytomegalovirus exposure and HLA in healthy donors (dated by TCRdb to 2016 to 2017). General notes on the study: According to an earlier analysis of several hundred of the donors, 150 million to 200 million T cells yielded 120 million or so unique TCR beta sequences and approximately 300 Gb of sequence data. An earlier analysis of roughly 600 of the donors used high-throughput TCR beta sequencing to judge whether each TCR beta V gene segment behaved as functional or pseudogenic. HLA typing covered class I and class II loci at four-digit resolution. Several DR-DQ haplotypes were handled as single units for association and clustering because linkage in the cohort was strong. The study combined high-throughput TCR immunosequencing, statistical association of individual TCRs with disease status, and machine learning to predict cytomegalovirus infection status. Besides the first cohort of 550 to 750 subjects, a separate validation cohort made up of roughly 130 different subjects was used. The T cell repertoires of under 750 subjects were profiled by immunosequencing and related to cytomegalovirus serostatus. A later analysis re-analyzed previously published TCR beta repertoires from 660 or so donors and added high-resolution HLA genotyping to study TCR occurrence patterns. Roughly 310 gigabases of sequencing data and approximately 80 million unique TCR sequences were included in an early release covering over 600 HLA-typed donors. In a later genetic analysis, genome-wide SNP genotypes for about 55% of the 666 donors were used, and that subset was treated as a discovery cohort. Among about 360 genotyped donors of the cohort, an average of around 240,000 unique TCR beta nucleotide sequences were sequenced per donor, around 18% of them non-productive. Rather than using new phenotypic data, the later analysis identified candidate immune exposures from TCR beta sequences and from how often those sequences occurred across donors. Donor age, sex, ethnicity and CMV serostatus were compiled together with the repertoire data. Typing coverage differed by locus: A, B, C, DRB1 and DQB1 were typed in roughly 620-630 donors, DQA1 in about 500, DPA1 in around 610, and DPB1 in 450 to 490. All discovery cohort repertoires had been generated on a single sequencing platform. Of the approximately 400 genotyped donors, 75% to 85% were placed in the genetic ancestry cluster associated with self-reported Caucasian donors. The study aimed to test whether signatures of past pathogen exposure could be identified by cataloging public T cell receptors. Results the study describes overall, beyond this receptor: A later analysis associated 16,951 TCR beta sequences with specific HLA alleles at a false discovery rate of 0.05. When HLA alleles, especially DR and DQ, strongly co-occurred, TCR associations were difficult to assign to individual alleles. A later analysis found that most CMV-associated TCR beta chains appeared HLA-restricted, with HLA associations seemingly driven largely by CMV exposure. A later analysis found that TCR association rates varied across HLA loci, with DRB1 alleles showing the most associated TCRs and HLA-C alleles the fewest. Several of the top co-occurrence clusters appeared to be linked to parvovirus B19, influenza, CMV and Epstein-Barr virus, according to a later analysis. Broadly in line with IMGT annotations, most TCR beta V segments showed up in productive rearrangements about 87% or about 30% of the time in an earlier analysis of 450 to 750 of the donors. Cytomegalovirus status was reported to be diagnosed by the classifier with high specificity and sensitivity in both the original and validation cohorts. Compared with equally common non-associated chains, HLA-associated TCR beta chains in a later analysis were more clonally expanded and had lower generation probabilities. In vitro tests confirmed that a few of the cytomegalovirus-associated TCR beta chains recognize cytomegalovirus antigens. An association between a missense DCLRE1C variant and V-gene and J-gene trimming of TCR beta chains was found in a later genetic analysis and replicated in an independent cohort. Across donors, most TCR sequences were observed very rarely, whereas some public TCRs were present in many individuals. Approximately 16 rarely observed V segments, including chromosome 9 orphons, were excluded from the earlier analysis of about 610 of the donors because counts were too low. A group of highly shared sequence variants was considered likely to be a technical artifact of the sequencing pipeline. CMV serostatus was the only immune exposure information available for the cohort. Because HLA typing was missing for some donors at each locus, association tests included only the typed subset. The cohort was sequenced for TCR beta chains only, and without alpha or paired-chain data the features that could be detected were limited. Linkage disequilibrium might explain the correlated functional status among segregating V segments, but an unknown experimental factor could not be excluded. A total of some 180 TCR beta chains were listed by the study as associated with cytomegalovirus. Sequencing depth was assumed to be roughly uniform across donors in the presence/absence analyses, though that assumption may not hold. According to a later genetic analysis, donors in an Asian-associated ancestry cluster had fewer N-insertions in productive TCRs than the approximately 610-donor mean. It was suggested by the authors that the approach could potentially be generalized to other disease states and immunological phenotypes. The 87-base-pair reads could not distinguish some IMGT-functional V segments, including TRBV6-2 and TRBV6-3, so those segments were excluded. A further reported finding was that TCR beta sequences accurately predicted the HLA-A and HLA-B alleles for most subjects in the first cohort.

The receptor library was made with the immunoSEQ multiplex PCR assay. For the multiplex PCR, a mixture combining 60 forward primers for TCR Vbeta segments and 13 reverse primers for TCR Jbeta segments was used. The CDR3 region of rearranged TCR beta genes was amplified from genomic DNA by a multiplex PCR assay. The amplified TCR beta libraries were sequenced on the Illumina HiSeq System as 87-base-pair reads. The authors' pipeline ran thus. In a later analysis, roughly 80 million unique TCR beta chains were counted across the approximately 640 repertoires, and approximately 11 million of these chains were shared by at least two donors. To remove PCR and sequencing errors, raw reads were error-corrected and collapsed into unique sequences using a nearest-neighbor algorithm that merged closely related sequences. Alignment of CDR3 sequences to IMGT reference sequences was used to assign V, D and J gene segments. Each retained sequence needed at least a six-nucleotide match to both a V gene segment and a J gene segment. Rearrangements were classified as productive when the CDR3 lacked stop codons and remained in frame with V and J, and all other rearrangements were classified as non-productive. Following IMGT convention, CDR3 was defined as the stretch from the second conserved V-encoded cysteine to the conserved J-encoded phenylalanine. The earlier analysis of some 550 of the donors excluded any sequence lacking an unambiguous match to a single V gene segment. In an earlier analysis of 587 of the donors, a V segment was called functional when productive rearrangements were above 56.7%, and segregating when the standard deviation between donors exceeded 5%. A statistical classification framework was built for diagnosing cytomegalovirus status from the catalog of TCR beta chain sequences. A later analysis assigned V and J genes by comparing TCR nucleotide sequences with IMGT/GENE-DB human TR gene sequences. In a later analysis, CDR3 sequences and most-parsimonious VDJ recombination scenarios were assigned using the TCRdist pipeline. In a later analysis, each TCR beta chain was defined by its CDR3 amino acid sequence together with its V-gene family, and reads lacking a unique V-gene family were excluded. As a way to deal with suspected cross-contamination and a sequencing artifact, a later analysis dropped 450 to 600 nucleotide sequences that were highly shared and had low generation probability. For each public chain, a later analysis derived a clonal expansion index from normalized ranks of inferred template counts within each repertoire. In a later analysis, generation probabilities were computed using a VDJ recombination model fitted to out-of-frame rearrangements, and the results were checked against IGoR. Hypergeometric tests were used in a later analysis to score TCR-TCR, TCR-HLA and TCR-CMV co-occurrence, with a repertoire-size bias correction applied to the TCR pairs. False discovery rates were estimated in a later analysis by permuting HLA or CMV assignments 20 times. A later analysis grouped co-occurring TCRs with DBSCAN, adding TCRdist sequence similarity when clustering within HLA-allele-positive subsets. For co-occurrence clustering, repertoires with fewer than 30,000 or more than 120,000 public chains were excluded, along with roughly 5 repertoires with anomalous nucleotide sharing. Drawn from immuneACCESS, this table holds only the in-frame rearrangements with V and J called that TCRdb kept. Clones are partly lost; checked studies trace under half to an unresolved V gene and leave the rest unexplained. V and J calls and clone size are copied from that table; D and trimming were computed from the DNA. The sample has about 34,000 clones on record, less than 85% of them singletons. Of the sample, 8% to 11% is held by the ten largest clones.

Notes on this clone: It has no known antigen specificity. Base qualities are not recorded, but no much larger clone differs from it by a single base.

For this chain, trimming is 6 bases at the V end and 5 bases at the J end, and the number of junction bases without a gene match is 4. The CDR3 contains 15 residues, cysteine and phenylalanine counted. Only CDR3 DNA is held: 45 bases, read in frame from base 1. The germline V gene sets CDR1 to MRHNA and CDR2 to SNTAGT. The cohort consisted of 666 healthy bone marrow donors. At the time of sampling, every cohort member was nominally healthy, though immune exposures that went unrecorded were likely present. The donor tested CMV seropositive, placing the donor among the 289 seropositive members of the cohort. A peripheral blood sample was provided by each donor, and peripheral blood mononuclear cells were used for TCR beta sequencing. Genomic DNA was extracted from the blood cell samples with the Qiagen DNeasy Blood Extraction Kit.

The material sequenced was PBMCs. The chain is encoded by TRBV6-4 joined to TRBJ2-2; 12 bases in the middle match TRBD2. The receptor comes from a woman between 18 and 29 years old in good health and CMV-seropositive. The nucleotide sequence is given as TGTGCCAGCAGAAGACTAGCGGGAGATACCGGGGAGCTGTTTTTT. This gives the protein CASRRLAGDTGELFF.